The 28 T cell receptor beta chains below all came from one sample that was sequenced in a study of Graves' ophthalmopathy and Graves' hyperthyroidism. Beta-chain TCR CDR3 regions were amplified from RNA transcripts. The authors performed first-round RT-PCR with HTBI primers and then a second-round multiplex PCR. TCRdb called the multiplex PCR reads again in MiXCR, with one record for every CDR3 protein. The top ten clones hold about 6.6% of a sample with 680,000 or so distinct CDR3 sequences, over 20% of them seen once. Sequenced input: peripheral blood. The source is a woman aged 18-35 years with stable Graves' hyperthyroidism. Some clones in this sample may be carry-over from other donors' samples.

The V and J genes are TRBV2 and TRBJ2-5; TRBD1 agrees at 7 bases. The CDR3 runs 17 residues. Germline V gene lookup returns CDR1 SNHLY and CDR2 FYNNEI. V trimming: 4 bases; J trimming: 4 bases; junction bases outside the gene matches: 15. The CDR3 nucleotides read TGTGCCAGCAGTGGGGGAACAGGGGCCTTCAGTGGAGAGACCCAGTACTTC. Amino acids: CASSGGTGAFSGETQYF.

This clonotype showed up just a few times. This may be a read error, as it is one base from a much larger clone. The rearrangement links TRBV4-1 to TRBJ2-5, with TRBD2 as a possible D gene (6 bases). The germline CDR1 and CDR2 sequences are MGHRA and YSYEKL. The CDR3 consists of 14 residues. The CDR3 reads CASGHGTERETQYF. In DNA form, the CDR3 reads TGCGCCAGCGGCCACGGGACTGAGCGAGAGACCCAGTACTTC.

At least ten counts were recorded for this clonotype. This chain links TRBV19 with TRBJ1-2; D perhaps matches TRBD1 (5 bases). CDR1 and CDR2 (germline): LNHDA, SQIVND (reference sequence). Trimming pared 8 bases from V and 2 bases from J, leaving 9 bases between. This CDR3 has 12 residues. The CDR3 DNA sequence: TGTGCCAGTGGAAGACAGAACTATGGCTACACCTTC. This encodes CASGRQNYGYTF. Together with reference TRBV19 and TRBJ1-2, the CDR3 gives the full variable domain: DGGITQSPKYLFRKEGQNVTLSCEQNLNHDAMYWYRQDPGQGLRLIYYSQIVNDFQKGDIAEGYSVSREKKESFPLTVTSAQKNPTAFYLCASGRQNYGYTFGSGTRLTVV.

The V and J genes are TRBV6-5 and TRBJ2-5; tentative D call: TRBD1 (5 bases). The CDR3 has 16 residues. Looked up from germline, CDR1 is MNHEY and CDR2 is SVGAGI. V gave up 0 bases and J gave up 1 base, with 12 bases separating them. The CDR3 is CASSYSKWQGQETQYF. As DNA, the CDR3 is TGTGCCAGCAGTTACTCGAAGTGGCAGGGCCAAGAGACCCAGTACTTC.

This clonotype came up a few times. In DNA, the CDR3 is TGTGCCAGCAGTTTTTCACAGGGAGGTCAGCCCCAGCATTTT. It is translated as CASSFSQGGQPQHF. This chain uses TRBV12-3 or TRBV12-4 with TRBJ1-5, with D perhaps TRBD1 (6 bases). V was shortened by 3 bases and J by 6 bases, with 12 bases between the two germline ends. CDR3 length: 14 residues.

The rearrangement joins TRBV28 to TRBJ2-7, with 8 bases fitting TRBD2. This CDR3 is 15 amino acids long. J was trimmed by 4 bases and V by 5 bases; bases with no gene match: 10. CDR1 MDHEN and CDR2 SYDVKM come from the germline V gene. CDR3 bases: TGTGCCAGCAGTCCGAGGACTAGCCTGACGTACGAGCAGTACTTC. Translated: CASSPRTSLTYEQYF.

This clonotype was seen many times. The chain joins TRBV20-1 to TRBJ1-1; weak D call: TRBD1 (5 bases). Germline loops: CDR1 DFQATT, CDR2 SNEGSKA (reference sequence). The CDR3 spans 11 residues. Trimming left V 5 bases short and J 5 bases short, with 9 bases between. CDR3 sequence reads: CSAWDQTEAFF. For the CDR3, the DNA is TGCAGTGCTTGGGACCAGACTGAAGCTTTCTTT.

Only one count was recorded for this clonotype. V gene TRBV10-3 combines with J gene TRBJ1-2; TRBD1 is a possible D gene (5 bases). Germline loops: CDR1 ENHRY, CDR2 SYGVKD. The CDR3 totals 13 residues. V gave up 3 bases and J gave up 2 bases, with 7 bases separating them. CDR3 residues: CAISDRVNYGYTF. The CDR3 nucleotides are TGTGCCATCAGTGACAGGGTAAACTATGGCTACACCTTC.

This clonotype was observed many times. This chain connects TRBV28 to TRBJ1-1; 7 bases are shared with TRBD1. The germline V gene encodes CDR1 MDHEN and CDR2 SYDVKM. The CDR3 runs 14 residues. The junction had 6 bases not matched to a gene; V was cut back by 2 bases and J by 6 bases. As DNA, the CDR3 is TGTGCCAGCAGTTTAAGCGACCAGGGGGCTGAAGCTTTCTTT. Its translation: CASSLSDQGAEAFF.

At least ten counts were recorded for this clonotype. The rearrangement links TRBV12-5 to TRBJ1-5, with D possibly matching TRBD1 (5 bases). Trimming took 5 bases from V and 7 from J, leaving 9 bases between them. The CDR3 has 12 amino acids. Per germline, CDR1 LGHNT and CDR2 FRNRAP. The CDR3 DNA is TGTGCTAGTGGTGGGGCAGGACAGCCCCAGCATTTT. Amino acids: CASGGAGQPQHF.

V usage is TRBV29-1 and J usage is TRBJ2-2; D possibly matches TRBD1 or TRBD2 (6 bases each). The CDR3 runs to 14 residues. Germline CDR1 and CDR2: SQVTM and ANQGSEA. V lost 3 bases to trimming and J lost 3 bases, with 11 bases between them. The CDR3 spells CSVEGGRYTGELFF. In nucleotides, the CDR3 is TGCAGCGTTGAGGGGGGCCGATACACCGGGGAGCTGTTTTTT.

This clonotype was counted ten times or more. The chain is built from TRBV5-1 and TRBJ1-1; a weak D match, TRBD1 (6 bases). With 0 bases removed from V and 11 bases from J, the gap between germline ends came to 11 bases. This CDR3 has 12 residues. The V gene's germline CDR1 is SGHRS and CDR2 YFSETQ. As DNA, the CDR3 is TGCGCCAGCAGCTTGGGCCAGGGGACGGCTTTCTTT. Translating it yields CASSLGQGTAFF.

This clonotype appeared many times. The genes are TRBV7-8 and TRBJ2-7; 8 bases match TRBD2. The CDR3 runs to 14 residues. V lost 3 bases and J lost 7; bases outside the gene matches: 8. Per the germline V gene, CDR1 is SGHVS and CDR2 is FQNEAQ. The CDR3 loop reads CASSFFTGLGEQYF. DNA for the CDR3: TGTGCCAGCAGCTTCTTCACGGGACTAGGGGAGCAGTACTTC.

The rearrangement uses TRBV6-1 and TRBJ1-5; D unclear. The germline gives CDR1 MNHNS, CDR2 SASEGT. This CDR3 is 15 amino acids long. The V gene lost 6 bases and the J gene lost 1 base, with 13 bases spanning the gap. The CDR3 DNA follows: TGTGCCAGCAGCCGTGTGGGTTCAAGCAATCAGCCCCAGCATTTT. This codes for CASSRVGSSNQPQHF.

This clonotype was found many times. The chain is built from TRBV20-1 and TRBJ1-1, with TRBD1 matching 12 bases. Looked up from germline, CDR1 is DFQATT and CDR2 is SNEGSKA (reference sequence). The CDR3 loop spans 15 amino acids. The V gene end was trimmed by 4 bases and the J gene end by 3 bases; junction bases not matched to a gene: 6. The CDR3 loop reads CSANRDRGRDTEAFF. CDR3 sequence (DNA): TGCAGTGCTAACCGGGACAGGGGGCGAGACACTGAAGCTTTCTTT.

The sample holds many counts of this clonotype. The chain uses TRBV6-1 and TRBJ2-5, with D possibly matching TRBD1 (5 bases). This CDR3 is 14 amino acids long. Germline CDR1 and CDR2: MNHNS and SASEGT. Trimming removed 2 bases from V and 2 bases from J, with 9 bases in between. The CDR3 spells CASSEIGAQETQYF. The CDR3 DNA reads TGTGCCAGCAGTGAAATTGGGGCACAAGAGACCCAGTACTTC.

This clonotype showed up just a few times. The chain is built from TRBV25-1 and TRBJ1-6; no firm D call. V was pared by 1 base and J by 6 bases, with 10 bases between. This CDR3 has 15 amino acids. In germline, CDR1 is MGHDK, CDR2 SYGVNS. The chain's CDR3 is CASSESGRSNSPLHF. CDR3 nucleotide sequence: TGTGCCAGCAGTGAATCTGGGCGGTCTAATTCACCCCTCCACTTT.

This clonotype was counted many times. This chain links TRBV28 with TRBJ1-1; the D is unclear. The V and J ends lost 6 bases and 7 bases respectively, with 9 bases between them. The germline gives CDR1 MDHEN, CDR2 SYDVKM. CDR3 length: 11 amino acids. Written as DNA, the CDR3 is TGTGCCAGCAGGGAGGGCGGTGAAGCTTTCTTT. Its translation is CASREGGEAFF. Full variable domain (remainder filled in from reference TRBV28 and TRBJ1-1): DVKVTQSSRYLVKRTGEKVFLECVQDMDHENMFWYRQDPGLGLRLIYFSYDVKMKEKGDIPEGYSVSREKKERFSLILESASTNQTSMYLCASREGGEAFFGQGTRLTVV.

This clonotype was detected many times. The CDR3: CATSGGSAQANYGYTF. CDR3 sequence (DNA): TGTGCCACCAGTGGAGGGTCAGCACAGGCTAACTATGGCTACACCTTC. The chain joins TRBV24-1 to TRBJ1-2; perhaps TRBD1 as D (5 bases). V gave up 5 bases and J gave up 0 bases, with 15 bases separating them. The CDR3 length is 16 residues. Germline V gene sequence: CDR1 KGHDR, CDR2 SFDVKD.

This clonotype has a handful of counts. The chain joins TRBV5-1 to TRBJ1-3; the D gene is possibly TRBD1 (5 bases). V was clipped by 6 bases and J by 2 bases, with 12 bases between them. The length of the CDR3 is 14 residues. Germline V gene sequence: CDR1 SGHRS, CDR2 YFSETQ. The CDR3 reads CASKTDSAGNTIYF. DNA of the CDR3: TGCGCCAGCAAAACTGACAGCGCTGGAAACACCATATATTTT.

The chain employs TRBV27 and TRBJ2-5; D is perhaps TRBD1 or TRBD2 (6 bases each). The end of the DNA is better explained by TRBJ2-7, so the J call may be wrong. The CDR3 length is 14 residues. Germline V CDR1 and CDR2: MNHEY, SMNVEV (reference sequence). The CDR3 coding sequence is TGTGCCAGCACCCCGGGGGCGAGCTCCTACGAGCAGTACTTC. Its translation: CASTPGASSYEQYF.

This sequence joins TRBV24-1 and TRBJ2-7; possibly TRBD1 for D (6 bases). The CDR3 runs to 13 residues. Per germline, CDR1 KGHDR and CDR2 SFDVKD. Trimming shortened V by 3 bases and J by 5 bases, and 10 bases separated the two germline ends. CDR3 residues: CATSDPAGDEQYF. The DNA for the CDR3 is TGTGCCACCAGTGATCCCGCAGGGGACGAGCAGTACTTC.

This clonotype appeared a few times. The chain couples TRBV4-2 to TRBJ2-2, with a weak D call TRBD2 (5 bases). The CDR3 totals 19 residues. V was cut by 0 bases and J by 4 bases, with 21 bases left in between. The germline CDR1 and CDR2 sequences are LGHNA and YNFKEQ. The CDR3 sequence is CASSQEGSLAPRGTGELFF. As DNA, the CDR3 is TGTGCCAGCAGCCAAGAGGGGAGTCTAGCCCCGCGAGGCACCGGGGAGCTGTTTTTT.

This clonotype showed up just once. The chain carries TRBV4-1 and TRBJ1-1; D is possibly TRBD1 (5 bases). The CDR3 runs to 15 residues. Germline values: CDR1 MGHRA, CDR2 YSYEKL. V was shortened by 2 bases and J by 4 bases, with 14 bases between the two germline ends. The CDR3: CASSQRQGPPTEAFF. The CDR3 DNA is TGCGCCAGCAGCCAACGGCAGGGCCCCCCCACTGAAGCTTTCTTT.

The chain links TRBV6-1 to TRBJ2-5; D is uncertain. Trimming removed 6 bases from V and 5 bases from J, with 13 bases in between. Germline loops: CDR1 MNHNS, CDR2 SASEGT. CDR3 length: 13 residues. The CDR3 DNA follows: TGTGCCAGCAGCCCCGTAAACGTGGAGACCCAGTACTTC. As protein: CASSPVNVETQYF.

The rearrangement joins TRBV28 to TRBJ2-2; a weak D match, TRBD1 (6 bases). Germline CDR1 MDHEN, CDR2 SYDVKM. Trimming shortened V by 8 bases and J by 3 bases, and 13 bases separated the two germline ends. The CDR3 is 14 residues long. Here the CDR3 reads CASVGRGDTGELFF. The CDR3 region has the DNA TGTGCCAGCGTGGGCAGGGGAGACACCGGGGAGCTGTTTTTT. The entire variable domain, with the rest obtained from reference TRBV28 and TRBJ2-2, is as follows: DVKVTQSSRYLVKRTGEKVFLECVQDMDHENMFWYRQDPGLGLRLIYFSYDVKMKEKGDIPEGYSVSREKKERFSLILESASTNQTSMYLCASVGRGDTGELFFGEGSRLTVL.

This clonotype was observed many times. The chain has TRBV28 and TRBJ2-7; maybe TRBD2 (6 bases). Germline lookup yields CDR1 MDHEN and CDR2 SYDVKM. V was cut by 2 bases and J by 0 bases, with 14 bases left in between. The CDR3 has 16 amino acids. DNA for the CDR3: TGTGCCAGCAGTTTAATACTGGCGGGAAGCTCCTACGAGCAGTACTTC. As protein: CASSLILAGSSYEQYF.

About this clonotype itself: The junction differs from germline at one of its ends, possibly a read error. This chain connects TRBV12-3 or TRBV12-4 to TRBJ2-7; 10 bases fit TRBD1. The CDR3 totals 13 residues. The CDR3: CASGQGGTYEQCF. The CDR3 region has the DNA TGTGCCAGCGGACAGGGGGGGACCTACGAGCAGTGCTTC.